These T cell receptor beta chains were read from a single sample in a study of blood T cell repertoires in COVID-19. Sequencing was performed with immunoSEQ multiplex PCR; in TCRdb, only in-frame clones are kept and a portion is missing. The table shows roughly 250,000 clones, with 88% occurring only once. The sequencing sample was made of PBMCs or T cells enriched from blood (not recorded which). The receptors stem from a woman aged 40 to 55 with acute COVID-19. Both conserved end residues are part of each CDR3. The D gene is left open where the match is weak. Where a row states a size, it is once, few, many or the class of an expanded clone; other rows omit it.

V gene: TRBV9
clone size: NA
D gene: NA
J gene: TRBJ2-3
CDR3 protein: CASSVVGRETDTQYF
CDR3 DNA: TGTGCCAGCAGCGTAGTTGGCAGGGAAACAGATACGCAGTATTTT

V gene: TRBV5-4
clone size: few
D gene: NA
J gene: TRBJ2-5
CDR3 protein: CASSLTLQNQETQYF
CDR3 DNA: TGTGCCAGCAGCTTGACCCTCCAGAACCAAGAGACCCAGTACTTC

V gene: TRBV15
clone size: NA
D gene: NA
J gene: TRBJ1-5
CDR3 protein: CATSISPGDERQPQHF
CDR3 DNA: TGTGCCACCAGCATAAGTCCGGGGGACGAGAGGCAGCCCCAGCATTTT

V gene: TRBV13
clone size: NA
D gene: TRBD2
J gene: TRBJ2-5
CDR3 protein: CASSFNPRTSGSFFEETQYF
CDR3 DNA: TGTGCCAGCAGCTTTAACCCCCGGACTAGCGGGAGTTTCTTTGAGGAGACCCAGTACTTC

V gene: TRBV18
clone size: NA
D gene: TRBD2
J gene: TRBJ2-1
CDR3 protein: CASSPRASGSSYNEQFF
CDR3 DNA: TGTGCCAGCTCACCAAGGGCTAGCGGGTCCTCCTACAATGAGCAGTTCTTC

V gene: TRBV12-3/TRBV12-4
clone size: NA
D gene: TRBD1
J gene: TRBJ1-3
CDR3 protein: CASRKTGSNTIYF
CDR3 DNA: TGTGCCAGCAGGAAGACAGGGTCCAACACCATATATTTT

V gene: TRBV6-5
clone size: NA
D gene: TRBD1
J gene: TRBJ1-2
CDR3 protein: CASSHTGAEGGYTF
CDR3 DNA: TGTGCCAGCAGCCACACAGGGGCTGAAGGTGGCTACACCTTC

V gene: TRBV7-2
clone size: NA
D gene: NA
J gene: TRBJ1-2
CDR3 protein: CASSPYSGFYGYTF
CDR3 DNA: TGTGCCAGCAGCCCCTATAGCGGCTTCTATGGCTACACCTTC

V gene: TRBV16
clone size: once
D gene: TRBD1
J gene: TRBJ2-5
CDR3 protein: CASSRGTAQETQYF
CDR3 DNA: TGTGCCAGCAGCCGAGGGACAGCCCAAGAGACCCAGTACTTC

V gene: TRBV10-1
clone size: NA
D gene: TRBD2
J gene: TRBJ2-1
CDR3 protein: CASSVALAGYNEQFF
CDR3 DNA: TGCGCCAGCAGTGTCGCACTAGCGGGATACAATGAGCAGTTCTTC

V gene: TRBV27
clone size: NA
D gene: NA
J gene: TRBJ1-4
CDR3 protein: CASSSGHLGVEKLFF
CDR3 DNA: TGTGCCAGCAGTTCGGGACATCTGGGCGTCGAAAAACTGTTTTTT

V gene: TRBV6-2/TRBV6-3
clone size: few
D gene: TRBD1
J gene: TRBJ2-1
CDR3 protein: CASSTGGVEQFF
CDR3 DNA: TGTGCCAGCAGTACAGGGGGCGTTGAGCAGTTCTTC

V gene: TRBV27
clone size: NA
D gene: TRBD2
J gene: TRBJ2-1
CDR3 protein: CASSSQSGSSYNEQFF
CDR3 DNA: TGTGCCAGCAGTTCCCAAAGCGGGAGCTCCTACAATGAGCAGTTCTTC

V gene: TRBV9
clone size: once
D gene: NA
J gene: TRBJ2-3
CDR3 protein: CASSVATSTDTQYF
CDR3 DNA: TGTGCCAGCAGCGTAGCTACTAGCACAGATACGCAGTATTTT

V gene: TRBV7-8
clone size: NA
D gene: TRBD2
J gene: TRBJ2-1
CDR3 protein: CASSKTGLADFNEQFF
CDR3 DNA: TGTGCCAGCAGCAAGACGGGACTAGCGGACTTTAATGAGCAGTTCTTC

V gene: TRBV6-5
clone size: NA
D gene: NA
J gene: TRBJ1-4
CDR3 protein: CASKTATGGEKLFF
CDR3 DNA: TGTGCCAGCAAAACGGCTACCGGCGGTGAAAAACTGTTTTTT

V gene: TRBV2
clone size: NA
D gene: NA
J gene: TRBJ2-5
CDR3 protein: CASSGEKGETQYF
CDR3 DNA: TGTGCCAGCAGTGGGGAAAAGGGGGAGACCCAGTACTTC

V gene: TRBV5-6
clone size: NA
D gene: NA
J gene: TRBJ2-7
CDR3 protein: CASSFGSAGGYEQYF
CDR3 DNA: TGTGCCAGCAGCTTTGGTTCAGCCGGGGGATACGAGCAGTACTTC

V gene: TRBV21-1
clone size: few
D gene: NA
J gene: TRBJ2-3
CDR3 protein: CASSKGIAGGSTDTQYF
CDR3 DNA: TGTGCCAGCAGCAAAGGGATAGCGGGAGGGAGCACAGATACGCAGTATTTT

V gene: TRBV19
clone size: NA
D gene: NA
J gene: TRBJ2-1
CDR3 protein: CASSIRAGSYNEQFF
CDR3 DNA: TGTGCCAGTAGTATTAGAGCGGGCTCCTACAATGAGCAGTTCTTC

V gene: TRBV5-5
clone size: NA
D gene: NA
J gene: TRBJ1-2
CDR3 protein: CASSPSRGLNGYTF
CDR3 DNA: TGTGCCAGCAGCCCATCACGGGGTCTGAATGGCTACACCTTC

V gene: TRBV18
clone size: NA
D gene: TRBD1
J gene: TRBJ2-2
CDR3 protein: CASSPSSRGRNTGELFF
CDR3 DNA: TGTGCCAGCTCACCAAGCTCCAGGGGGCGGAACACCGGGGAGCTGTTTTTT

V gene: TRBV28
clone size: NA
D gene: NA
J gene: TRBJ1-2
CDR3 protein: CASSSRGLYGYTF
CDR3 DNA: TGTGCCAGCAGTTCCCGTGGCCTCTATGGCTACACCTTC

V gene: TRBV7-9
clone size: few
D gene: TRBD1
J gene: TRBJ1-2
CDR3 protein: CASSSGGTYGYTF
CDR3 DNA: TGTGCCAGCAGTTCAGGGGGAACCTATGGCTACACCTTC

V gene: TRBV15
clone size: NA
D gene: NA
J gene: TRBJ2-3
CDR3 protein: CATSGGLRGRADTQYF
CDR3 DNA: TGTGCCACCAGTGGGGGGTTAAGGGGGCGGGCAGATACGCAGTATTTT

V gene: TRBV12-5
clone size: NA
D gene: NA
J gene: TRBJ1-4
CDR3 protein: CASAETTNEKLFF
CDR3 DNA: TGTGCTAGCGCCGAGACAACTAATGAAAAACTGTTTTTT

V gene: TRBV13
clone size: NA
D gene: NA
J gene: TRBJ1-4
CDR3 protein: CASSSNRVSNEKLFF
CDR3 DNA: TGTGCCAGCAGCTCAAACAGGGTTTCAAATGAAAAACTGTTTTTT

V gene: TRBV27
clone size: NA
D gene: NA
J gene: TRBJ1-1
CDR3 protein: CASRESHTEAFF
CDR3 DNA: TGTGCCAGCAGGGAGTCCCACACTGAAGCTTTCTTT

V gene: TRBV12-5
clone size: NA
D gene: TRBD1
J gene: TRBJ1-1
CDR3 protein: CASGFRGLSNTEAFF
CDR3 DNA: TGTGCTAGTGGTTTCAGGGGGCTATCGAACACTGAAGCTTTCTTT